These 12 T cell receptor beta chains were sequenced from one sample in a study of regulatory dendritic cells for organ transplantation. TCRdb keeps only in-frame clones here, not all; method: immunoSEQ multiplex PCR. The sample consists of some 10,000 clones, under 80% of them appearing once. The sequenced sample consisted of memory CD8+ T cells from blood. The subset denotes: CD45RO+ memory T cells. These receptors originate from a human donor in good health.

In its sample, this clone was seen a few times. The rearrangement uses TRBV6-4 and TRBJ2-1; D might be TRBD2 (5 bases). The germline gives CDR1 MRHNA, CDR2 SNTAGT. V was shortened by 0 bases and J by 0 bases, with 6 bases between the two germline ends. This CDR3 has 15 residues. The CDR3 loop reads CASSDSSGSYNEQFF. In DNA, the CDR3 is TGTGCCAGCAGTGACTCGAGCGGCTCCTACAATGAGCAGTTCTTC.

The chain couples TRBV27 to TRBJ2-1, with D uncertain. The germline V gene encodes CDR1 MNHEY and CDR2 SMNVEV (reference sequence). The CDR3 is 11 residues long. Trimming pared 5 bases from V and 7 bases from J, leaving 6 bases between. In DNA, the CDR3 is TGTGCCAGCAGTCACGGGAATGAGCAGTTCTTC. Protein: CASSHGNEQFF.

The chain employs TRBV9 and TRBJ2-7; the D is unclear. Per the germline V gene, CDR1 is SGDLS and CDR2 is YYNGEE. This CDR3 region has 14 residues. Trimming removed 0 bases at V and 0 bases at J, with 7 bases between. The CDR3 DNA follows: TGTGCCAGCAGCGTAGTTGGGAACTCCTACGAGCAGTACTTC. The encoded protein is CASSVVGNSYEQYF.

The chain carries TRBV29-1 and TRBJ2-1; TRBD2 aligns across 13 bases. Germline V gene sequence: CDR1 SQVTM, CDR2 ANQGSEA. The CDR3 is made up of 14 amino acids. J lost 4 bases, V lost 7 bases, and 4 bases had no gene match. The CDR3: CSARLAGGYNEQFF. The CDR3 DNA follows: TGCAGCGCACGACTAGCGGGGGGATACAATGAGCAGTTCTTC.

The CDR3 bases are TGTGCCAGCAGTTTGACAGGAATCGGGGTAGATCAGCCCCAGCATTTT. It is translated as CASSLTGIGVDQPQHF. The V and J genes are TRBV27 and TRBJ1-5; D possibly corresponds to TRBD1 (6 bases). The V gene's germline CDR1 is MNHEY and CDR2 SMNVEV (reference sequence). This CDR3 comprises 16 residues. The ends were cut back, 3 bases at V and 5 bases at J, with 17 bases in the middle.

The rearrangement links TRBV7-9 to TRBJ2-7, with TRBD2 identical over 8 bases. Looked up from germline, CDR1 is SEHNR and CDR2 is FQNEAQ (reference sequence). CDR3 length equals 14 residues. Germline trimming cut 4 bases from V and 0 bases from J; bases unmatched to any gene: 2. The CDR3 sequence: CASSSSGSSYEQYF. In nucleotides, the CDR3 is TGTGCCAGCAGCTCCAGCGGGAGCTCCTACGAGCAGTACTTC. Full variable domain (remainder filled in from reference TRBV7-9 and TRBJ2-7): DTGVSQNPRHKITKRGQNVTFRCDPISEHNRLYWYRQTLGQGPEFLTYFQNEAQLEKSRLLSDRFSAERPKGSFSTLEIQRTEQGDSAMYLCASSSSGSSYEQYFGPGTRLTVT.

The DNA of the CDR3 is TGTGCCAGCAGCCTCCGGGACCCCTCCTACGAGCAGTACTTC. It specifies CASSLRDPSYEQYF. The gene calls are TRBV7-9 and TRBJ2-7, with D possibly being TRBD1 or TRBD2 (5 bases each). Germline CDR1 is SEHNR and CDR2 is FQNEAQ (reference sequence). Trimming removed 5 bases from V and 0 bases from J, with 11 bases in between. The CDR3 has 14 residues. Supplemented by reference TRBV7-9 and TRBJ2-7, the full variable domain reads DTGVSQNPRHKITKRGQNVTFRCDPISEHNRLYWYRQTLGQGPEFLTYFQNEAQLEKSRLLSDRFSAERPKGSFSTLEIQRTEQGDSAMYLCASSLRDPSYEQYFGPGTRLTVT.

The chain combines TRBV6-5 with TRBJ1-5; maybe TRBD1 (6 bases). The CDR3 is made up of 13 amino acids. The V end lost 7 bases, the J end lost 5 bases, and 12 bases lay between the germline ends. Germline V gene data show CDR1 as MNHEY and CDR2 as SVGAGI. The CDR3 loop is CASTGTNYQPQHF. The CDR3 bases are TGTGCCAGCACCGGGACAAATTATCAGCCCCAGCATTTT.

CDR3 coding DNA: TGTGCCACCAGCAGAGTTTACGGGGCTGAAAAACTGTTTTTT. This encodes CATSRVYGAEKLFF. This chain links TRBV15 with TRBJ1-4, with D possibly TRBD1 on 5 matching bases. V was trimmed by 1 base and J by 7 bases, leaving 10 bases between them. The CDR3 is 14 residues long. From germline, CDR1 is LNHNV and CDR2 YYDKDF (reference sequence).

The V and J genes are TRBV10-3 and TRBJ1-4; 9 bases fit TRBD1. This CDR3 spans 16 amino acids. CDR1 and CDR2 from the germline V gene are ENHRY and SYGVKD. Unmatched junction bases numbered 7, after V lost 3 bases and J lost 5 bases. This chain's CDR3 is CAISDPRQGVNEKLFF. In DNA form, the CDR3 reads TGTGCCATCAGTGATCCCCGACAGGGGGTAAATGAAAAACTGTTTTTT.

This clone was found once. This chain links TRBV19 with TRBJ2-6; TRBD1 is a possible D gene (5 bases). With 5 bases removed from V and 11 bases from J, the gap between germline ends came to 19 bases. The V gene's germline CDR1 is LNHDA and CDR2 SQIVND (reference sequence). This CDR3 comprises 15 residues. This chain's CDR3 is CASSPDQGWLYVLTF. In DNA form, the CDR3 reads TGTGCCAGTAGTCCCGATCAGGGATGGTTGTACGTCCTGACTTTC.

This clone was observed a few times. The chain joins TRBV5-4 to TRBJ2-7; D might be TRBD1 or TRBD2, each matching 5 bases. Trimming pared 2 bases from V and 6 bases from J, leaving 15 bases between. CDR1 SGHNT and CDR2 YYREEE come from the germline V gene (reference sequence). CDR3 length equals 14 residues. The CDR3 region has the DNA TGTGCCAGCAGCTTTACCGGGACGCACACCGAGCAGTACTTC. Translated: CASSFTGTHTEQYF.